The clone carrying this TCR beta chain was counted ten times or more. This entry is derived from a study of T cell repertoires in cytomegalovirus infection. Across the whole study: CMV infection plus the matching HLA type was flagged by public TCR beta signatures.

TCRdb fed the reads into MiXCR, producing one record per CDR3 protein. The table has 560,000 or so distinct CDR3 sequences, 16% seen once. Unmatched junction bases numbered 5, after V lost 3 bases and J lost 2 bases. Per the germline V gene, CDR1 is SGHAT and CDR2 is FQNNGV. This CDR3 comprises 15 residues. This rearrangement joins TRBV11-2 to TRBJ2-7; 9 bases map to TRBD1. Sequencing was performed on CD8+ T cells from PBMCs. The sequence was collected from a human donor in good health (CMV status not recorded). Some clones in this sample may be carry-over from other donors' samples. CDR3 loop: CASSFRDRATYEQYF. The CDR3 DNA is TGTGCCAGCAGCTTCCGGGACAGGGCTACCTACGAGCAGTACTTC.